The 31 T cell receptor beta chains reported below all come from one sample, sequenced in a study of neurological immune-mediated disorders. TCRdb called the 5' RACE reads again in MiXCR, with one record for every CDR3 protein. The data contain nearly 60,000 distinct CDR3 sequences, around 3.4% of them seen just once; the ten biggest clones take up under 3.5%. The source material was PBMCs. The receptor set was obtained from a woman younger than 45 with multiple sclerosis.

Ten or more counts support this clonotype. The chain is built from TRBV7-9 and TRBJ2-1; D is perhaps TRBD2 (5 bases). The CDR3 consists of 14 residues. Germline V gene lookup returns CDR1 SEHNR and CDR2 FQNEAQ (reference sequence). The V end lost 5 bases, the J end lost 5 bases, and 13 bases lay between the germline ends. In DNA form, the CDR3 reads TGTGCCAGCAGCCCACGGGATTTACACAATGAGCAGTTCTTC. This encodes CASSPRDLHNEQFF. The variable domain in full, with the rest retrieved from reference TRBV7-9 and TRBJ2-1, is DTGVSQNPRHKITKRGQNVTFRCDPISEHNRLYWYRQTLGQGPEFLTYFQNEAQLEKSRLLSDRFSAERPKGSFSTLEIQRTEQGDSAMYLCASSPRDLHNEQFFGPGTRLTVL.

In its sample, this clonotype was seen many times. The chain uses TRBV20-1 and TRBJ2-7, with 10 bases lining up with TRBD1. This CDR3 spans 12 amino acids. Germline CDR1 reads DFQATT; CDR2 reads SNEGSKA (reference sequence). With 5 bases clipped from V and 6 bases from J, the junction kept 4 bases outside the gene matches. CDR3 in DNA: TGCAGTGCTCCCGGGACAGGGGTCGAGCAGTACTTC. Translated, it gives CSAPGTGVEQYF.

This clonotype was seen ten or more times. This chain uses TRBV4-1 with TRBJ2-2; D is possibly TRBD1 (5 bases). The CDR3 loop spans 17 amino acids. Germline loops: CDR1 MGHRA, CDR2 YSYEKL. Trimming took off 3 bases at V and 0 bases at J, with 14 bases between the two ends. CDR3 DNA sequence: TGCGCCAGCAGCCATCCTCTGACAGATTCGAACACCGGGGAGCTGTTTTTT. This sequence encodes CASSHPLTDSNTGELFF.

This clonotype was seen many times. This sequence joins TRBV20-1 and TRBJ2-1; D not certain. Trimming shortened V by 6 bases and J by 12 bases, and 12 bases separated the two germline ends. The germline V gene has CDR1 DFQATT and CDR2 SNEGSKA (reference sequence). The CDR3 consists of 10 residues. Here the CDR3 reads CSAPNPRQFF. CDR3 DNA sequence: TGCAGTGCCCCGAATCCGCGGCAGTTCTTC.

The sample holds many counts of this clonotype. V usage is TRBV20-1 and J usage is TRBJ2-3; 9 positions agree with TRBD2. This CDR3 contains 14 residues. Germline assignment: CDR1 DFQATT and CDR2 SNEGSKA (reference sequence). V shed 6 bases, J shed 4 bases, and the junction held 8 bases outside the gene matches. The CDR3 region has the DNA TGCAGTGCCCCCAAAGCGGGGGGCTCAGATACGCAGTATTTT. This encodes CSAPKAGGSDTQYF.

There are many counts of this clonotype. This chain links TRBV5-5 with TRBJ2-2, with D possibly being TRBD1 (6 bases). The ends were cut back, 6 bases at V and 2 bases at J, with 11 bases in the middle. The CDR3 has 14 residues. CDR1 SGHKS and CDR2 YYEKEE come from the germline V gene (reference sequence). CDR3 bases: TGTGCCAGCAACCGGGACAAAAACACCGGGGAGCTGTTTTTT. Translating gives CASNRDKNTGELFF.

This clonotype was seen at least ten times. V is TRBV5-1 and J is TRBJ2-5; TRBD1 matches 10 bases. With 6 bases clipped from V and 1 base from J, the junction kept 9 bases outside the gene matches. The germline gives CDR1 SGHRS, CDR2 YFSETQ. The CDR3 spans 16 residues. CDR3 sequence reads: CASTGAGTGAQETQYF. For the CDR3, the DNA is TGCGCCAGCACCGGAGCCGGGACAGGGGCCCAAGAGACCCAGTACTTC. The full variable domain, rest sourced from reference TRBV5-1 and TRBJ2-5, is KAGVTQTPRYLIKTRGQQVTLSCSPISGHRSVSWYQQTPGQGLQFLFEYFSETQRNKGNFPGRFSGRQFSNSRSEMNVSTLELGDSALYLCASTGAGTGAQETQYFGPGTRLLVL.

This clonotype was counted ten times or more. The J gene is TRBJ2-1, the V gene TRBV5-1, with TRBD1 matching over 8 bases. V was pared by 4 bases and J by 2 bases, with 14 bases of the junction left unmatched. From germline, CDR1 is SGHRS and CDR2 YFSETQ. This CDR3 contains 18 residues. CDR3 region: CASSQPGAGGITYNEQFF. The CDR3 DNA reads as TGCGCCAGCAGCCAACCCGGCGCAGGGGGCATCACCTACAATGAGCAGTTCTTC.

The J gene is TRBJ1-2, the V gene TRBV7-9; maybe TRBD1 (5 bases). The CDR3 loop spans 14 amino acids. Germline values: CDR1 SEHNR, CDR2 FQNEAQ (reference sequence). Trimming shortened V by 4 bases and J by 7 bases, and 16 bases separated the two germline ends. The CDR3 protein is CASSSNTGAGGYTF. The CDR3 DNA reads TGTGCCAGCAGCTCGAACACAGGCGCGGGTGGCTACACCTTC.

This clonotype occurred many times. V is TRBV27 and J is TRBJ2-2; D uncertain. The CDR3 has 16 residues. The germline gives CDR1 MNHEY, CDR2 SMNVEV (reference sequence). Trimming cost V 3 bases and J 0 bases, with 11 bases left between them. The CDR3 is CASSFSVNPNTGELFF. The DNA for the CDR3 is TGTGCCAGCAGTTTTTCGGTAAATCCGAACACCGGGGAGCTGTTTTTT.

This clonotype has a handful of counts. A much larger clone differs by one base, so this may be a read error. The DNA of the CDR3 is TGTGCCAGCAGCTTAGAGTACTTAGGATTCGAAAAACTGTTTTTT. It specifies CASSLEYLGFEKLFF. V is TRBV7-8 and J is TRBJ1-4; no clear D gene. The CDR3 runs to 15 residues. CDR1 is SGHVS and CDR2 is FQNEAQ in the germline V gene. The ends were cut back, 1 base at V and 8 bases at J, with 14 bases in the middle. Complete variable domain (other parts from reference TRBV7-8 and TRBJ1-4): GAGVSQSPRYKVAKRGQDVALRCDPISGHVSLFWYQQALGQGPEFLTYFQNEAQLDKSGLPSDRFFAERPEGSVSTLKIQRTQQEDSAVYLCASSLEYLGFEKLFFGSGTQLSVL.

This clonotype showed up many times. The genes are TRBV20-1 and TRBJ1-5; D call uncertain. The CDR3 loop spans 15 amino acids. Germline loops: CDR1 DFQATT, CDR2 SNEGSKA (reference sequence). V was trimmed by 0 bases and J by 3 bases, leaving 12 bases between them. For the CDR3, the DNA is TGCAGTGCTAGAGATTTAGTCCGGTACAATCAGCCCCAGCATTTT. Its protein is CSARDLVRYNQPQHF.

This clonotype was recorded at least ten times. In DNA, the CDR3 is TGCGCCAGCAGCAACCAGGGGGCCGGGGAGCTGTTTTTT. As protein: CASSNQGAGELFF. The rearrangement uses TRBV5-1 and TRBJ2-2, with TRBD1 identical over 7 bases. The CDR3 extends over 13 amino acids. Germline V gene lookup returns CDR1 SGHRS and CDR2 YFSETQ. Trimming at V came to 4 bases and at J to 6 bases, leaving 3 bases not matched to a gene.

This clonotype was recorded at least ten times. The chain has TRBV5-1 and TRBJ2-2; D gene unclear. V was trimmed by 1 base and J by 8 bases, leaving 18 bases between them. Germline V CDR1 and CDR2: SGHRS, YFSETQ. The length of the CDR3 is 16 residues. The CDR3 DNA sequence: TGCGCCAGCAGCTTGAAGGTCCCTATAGGCTCGGGGGAGCTGTTTTTT. Protein sequence: CASSLKVPIGSGELFF. Together with reference TRBV5-1 and TRBJ2-2, the CDR3 gives the full variable domain: KAGVTQTPRYLIKTRGQQVTLSCSPISGHRSVSWYQQTPGQGLQFLFEYFSETQRNKGNFPGRFSGRQFSNSRSEMNVSTLELGDSALYLCASSLKVPIGSGELFFGEGSRLTVL.

This clonotype was seen at least ten times. The chain uses TRBV4-1 and TRBJ1-3, with D possibly matching TRBD1 (5 bases). The CDR3 has 17 residues. The V end lost 3 bases, the J end lost 2 bases, and 17 bases lay between the germline ends. The germline CDR1 and CDR2 sequences are MGHRA and YSYEKL. The CDR3 DNA reads as TGCGCCAGCAGCCATCTCCCCCTGCCGGGGGCTGGAAACACCATATATTTT. Residues: CASSHLPLPGAGNTIYF.

This clonotype has at least ten counts. A junction boundary mismatches the germline segment, possibly from a read error. This sequence joins TRBV20-1 and TRBJ1-5; D is unresolved. CDR1 and CDR2 from the germline V gene are DFQATT and SNEGSKA (reference sequence). This CDR3 has 15 amino acids. The CDR3 sequence is CSARDGGSSNQPQNF. The CDR3 DNA is TGCAGTGCTAGAGATGGAGGGAGTAGCAATCAGCCCCAGAATTTT.

J is TRBJ2-3 and V is TRBV24-1; 9 bases are shared with TRBD1. There are 15 residues in the CDR3. From germline, CDR1 is KGHDR and CDR2 SFDVKD. V shed 3 bases, J shed 3 bases, and the junction held 3 bases outside the gene matches. CDR3 region: CATSDGTGRTDTQYF. CDR3 coding DNA: TGTGCCACCAGTGATGGGACAGGGAGGACAGATACGCAGTATTTT.

With respect to this clonotype: This may stem from a read error, because a much larger clone lies one nucleotide away. The chain recombines TRBV20-1 with TRBJ2-3; D unresolved. This CDR3 contains 15 residues. The germline V and J ends were trimmed by 5 bases and 1 base, with 16 bases remaining between them. Germline CDR1 DFQATT, CDR2 SNEGSKA (reference sequence). CDR3 nucleotides: TGCAGTGCTCAACCCCACAAATGGGGCACAGATACGCAGTATTTT. It translates to CSAQPHKWGTDTQYF.

This clonotype came up many times. V is TRBV29-1 and J is TRBJ2-7; D uncertain. Germline V lookup: CDR1 SQVTM, CDR2 ANQGSEA. CDR3 length: 13 amino acids. With 1 base removed from V and 0 bases from J, the gap between germline ends came to 7 bases. In DNA form, the CDR3 reads TGCAGCGTTGAAGCAGGAGACTCCTACGAGCAGTACTTC. This codes for CSVEAGDSYEQYF.

This clonotype was seen a few times. The chain joins TRBV6-6 to TRBJ1-5; D uncertain. Germline V CDR1 and CDR2: MNHNY, SVGAGI (reference sequence). Between the trimmed V and J ends, which lost 5 bases and 0 bases, there was a span of 8 bases. This CDR3 comprises 14 residues. The CDR3 is CASSKVASNQPQHF. CDR3 nucleotide sequence: TGTGCCAGCAGTAAAGTAGCTAGCAATCAGCCCCAGCATTTT.

At least ten counts were recorded for this clonotype. V usage is TRBV5-6 and J usage is TRBJ1-1, with 7 bases fitting TRBD1. The CDR3 covers 13 residues. With 5 bases clipped from V and 6 bases from J, the junction kept 7 bases outside the gene matches. Germline-derived CDR1 and CDR2 are SGHDT and YYEEEE. The CDR3 DNA reads TGTGCCAGCAGTCAAGGGGGCTCCGCTGAAGCTTTCTTT. This encodes CASSQGGSAEAFF.

Concerning this clonotype itself: Just one base apart from a much larger clone, this may be a read error. The rearrangement joins TRBV5-1 to TRBJ1-1, with D unclear. This CDR3 is built from 15 residues. CDR1 and CDR2 from the germline V gene are SGHRS and YFSETQ. Trimming stripped 0 bases from V and 1 base from J, with 10 bases between. The CDR3 sequence: CASSLGAGTNTEAFF. Written as DNA, the CDR3 is TGCGCCAGCAGCTTGGGGGCAGGCACGAACACTGAAGCTTTCTTT.

This clonotype has at least ten counts. V usage is TRBV20-1 and J usage is TRBJ1-5, with D possibly TRBD1 on 5 matching bases. Germline V lookup: CDR1 DFQATT, CDR2 SNEGSKA (reference sequence). The CDR3 loop spans 14 amino acids. Trimming pared 4 bases from V and 2 bases from J, leaving 12 bases between. The DNA of the CDR3 is TGCAGTGCTATACGCGGGGACGGCAATCAGCCCCAGCATTTT. Translated: CSAIRGDGNQPQHF.

This clonotype was picked up many times. CDR3 loop: CASRPGTSGTDTQYF. The CDR3 bases are TGCGCCAGCAGACCCGGGACTAGCGGCACAGATACGCAGTATTTT. J is TRBJ2-3 and V is TRBV5-1, with TRBD2 identical over 10 bases. Germline values: CDR1 SGHRS, CDR2 YFSETQ. The CDR3 length is 15 residues. V was clipped by 5 bases and J by 1 base; unmatched bases: 4.

The table lists this clonotype with many counts. The chain uses TRBV24-1 and TRBJ2-2; D might be TRBD1 (6 bases). The CDR3 length is 17 residues. Trimming shortened V by 9 bases and J by 1 base, and 20 bases separated the two germline ends. CDR1 and CDR2 from the germline V gene are KGHDR and SFDVKD. As DNA, the CDR3 is TGTGCCACCGGGGACGGAAGGAAGGGGGAGAACACCGGGGAGCTGTTTTTT. Protein: CATGDGRKGENTGELFF.

This clonotype has ten or more counts. The chain employs TRBV12-3 or TRBV12-4 and TRBJ2-7; TRBD2 matches at 9 bases. This CDR3 has 15 amino acids. J gave up 0 bases and V 6 bases, and 6 bases lay outside the gene matches. CDR3 protein: CASRISGGISYEQYF. The CDR3 region has the DNA TGTGCCAGCAGAATTAGCGGGGGAATCTCCTACGAGCAGTACTTC.

There are many counts of this clonotype. DNA of the CDR3: TGCGCCAGCAGCTTGCGAGACACCGGGGAGCTGTTTTTT. This sequence encodes CASSLRDTGELFF. The chain uses TRBV5-1 and TRBJ2-2; D is unclear. Trimming removed 1 base at V and 3 bases at J, with 4 bases between. The V gene's germline CDR1 is SGHRS and CDR2 YFSETQ. The CDR3 sequence is 13 residues long.

This clonotype was detected ten times or more. This sequence joins TRBV7-2 and TRBJ1-6; D is unresolved. This CDR3 contains 17 residues. V was shortened by 1 base and J by 4 bases, with 14 bases between the two germline ends. Germline assignment: CDR1 SGHTA and CDR2 FQGNSA. CDR3 amino acids: CASSLETPQFYNSPLHF. The CDR3 region has the DNA TGTGCCAGCAGCTTAGAGACACCTCAGTTTTATAATTCACCCCTCCACTTT. Combining the CDR3 with reference TRBV7-2 and TRBJ1-6 gives the whole variable domain GAGVSQSPSNKVTEKGKDVELRCDPISGHTALYWYRQSLGQGLEFLIYFQGNSAPDKSGLPSDRFSAERTGGSVSTLTIQRTQQEDSAVYLCASSLETPQFYNSPLHFGNGTRLTVT.

This clonotype was counted ten times or more. The CDR3 DNA is TGCAGTGCTAGAGATTTTGAGCGGGGGGGATACCAAGAGACCCAGTACTTC. Its translation: CSARDFERGGYQETQYF. The rearrangement links TRBV20-1 to TRBJ2-5, with TRBD2 identical over 10 bases. The CDR3 covers 17 residues. CDR1 is DFQATT and CDR2 is SNEGSKA in the germline V gene (reference sequence). Unmatched junction bases numbered 7, after V lost 0 bases and J lost 0 bases.

This clonotype was seen repeatedly, ten times or more. This chain links TRBV4-1 with TRBJ1-2; 7 bases align to TRBD1. This CDR3 spans 17 amino acids. Germline CDR1 and CDR2: MGHRA and YSYEKL. V lost 0 bases to trimming and J lost 6 bases; unmatched junction nucleotides: 13. The CDR3 sequence is CASSQEELFLGGDGYTF. CDR3 DNA sequence: TGCGCCAGCAGCCAAGAGGAGCTCTTCTTAGGGGGCGATGGCTACACCTTC.

This clonotype was seen at least ten times. This chain links TRBV12-3 or TRBV12-4 with TRBJ2-7; TRBD1 might be the D (6 bases). The V and J ends lost 6 bases and 2 bases respectively, with 11 bases between them. There are 13 residues in the CDR3. CDR3 sequence (DNA): TGTGCCAGCAGCCTACAGGGCACCTACGAGCAGTACTTC. It translates to CASSLQGTYEQYF.